This T cell receptor beta chain came from a study of T cell changes during pregnancy in multiple sclerosis (dated by TCRdb to 2018 to 2020). For the wider study: Changes in the T cell repertoire over the course of pregnancy were examined in this study in women with multiple sclerosis.

As concerns this clone: Its antigen remains unidentified. The input lacks base qualities; no much larger clone sits a single base away.

Library creation used the immunoSEQ multiplex PCR assay. TCRdb retrieved this table from immuneACCESS and kept in-frame rearrangements only. Not all clones are present; in checked studies, unresolved V genes account for under half, and no reason is known for the remainder. This sample gives 45,000 or so clones in total; 89% of them show up just once. The ten largest clones add up to roughly 1.2% of the sample. This specimen consisted of CD4+ T cells from peripheral blood mononuclear cells, obtained after pregnancy. This receptor was taken from a female donor with multiple sclerosis, enrolled in a pregnancy study.

The CDR3 here reads CASSRPYWHRIVSQPQHF. Read as DNA, the sequence is TGTGCCAGCAGCCGACCGTACTGGCACAGGATAGTTTCTCAGCCCCAGCATTTT. The rearranged segments are TRBV11-3 and TRBJ1-5; TRBD1 is perhaps the D gene, given 5 matching bases. Based on the germline V gene, the CDR1 and CDR2 sequences are SGHNT and YENEEA. The CDR3 starts with the cysteine, ends with the phenylalanine, and has 18 residues. Only the CDR3 DNA stays, 54 bases, in frame from base 1. Between the V and J ends, shortened by 5 bases and 6 bases respectively, the junction contains 26 bases.